This record covers a single TCR beta chain. There are 15 residues in the CDR3. V shed 0 bases and J shed 2 bases, with 11 bases lying between them. Germline-derived CDR1 and CDR2 are SGHRS and YFSETQ. Then a second PCR, running roughly 7 to 11 cycles, was carried out with a sample-barcoded 5' primer and a J-beta primer mix. TCRdb analysed the 5' RACE reads with MiXCR anew, one entry per CDR3 protein. The table lists about 1.1 million distinct CDR3 sequences, 35% to 45% of them singletons. The data were taken from a study of blood T cells in healthy people across ages. This receptor was taken from a man between 18 and 29 years old in good health. Sequencing used blood. The genes are TRBV5-1 and TRBJ1-2; D unclear. For the CDR3, the DNA is TGCGCCAGCAGCTTGGAGGGCACAATGAACTATGGCTACACCTTC. This sequence encodes CASSLEGTMNYGYTF.